The 19 T cell receptor beta chains in this list originate from one sample, sequenced in a study of glioma-infiltrating T cells. TCR alpha and beta CDR3 regions were amplified from RNA using iRepertoire nested multiplex PCR. TCRdb re-called the multiplex PCR reads through MiXCR, storing one row per CDR3 protein. The sample lists 300,000 to 450,000 distinct CDR3 sequences, 35% to 45% occurring once. Sequences were obtained from glioma tissue, nonneoplastic brain tissue, or PBMCs (not recorded which). These receptors all stem from a human donor with low-grade glioma or glioblastoma, undergoing nonglioma brain surgery, or in good health (not recorded which).

This clonotype occurred once. The rearrangement joins TRBV7-9 to TRBJ1-1; no firm D call. V shed 5 bases and J shed 8 bases, with 18 bases lying between them. The germline V gene encodes CDR1 SEHNR and CDR2 FQNEAQ (reference sequence). The CDR3 contains 14 residues. The CDR3 sequence is CASSPRRWSQEAFF. The CDR3 region has the DNA TGTGCCAGCAGCCCACGTCGTTGGAGCCAGGAAGCTTTCTTT. Based on the CDR3 plus reference TRBV7-9 and TRBJ1-1, the full variable domain is DTGVSQNPRHKITKRGQNVTFRCDPISEHNRLYWYRQTLGQGPEFLTYFQNEAQLEKSRLLSDRFSAERPKGSFSTLEIQRTEQGDSAMYLCASSPRRWSQEAFFGQGTRLTVV.

At least ten counts were recorded for this clonotype. The chain is built from TRBV6-1 and TRBJ2-7; 7 bases are a match to TRBD2. Germline CDR1 reads MNHNS; CDR2 reads SASEGT. The length of the CDR3 is 13 residues. V was clipped by 6 bases and J by 0 bases; unmatched bases: 2. The CDR3 bases are TGTGCCAGCAGCGGGACTAACTCCTACGAGCAGTACTTC. This encodes CASSGTNSYEQYF.

Notes on this clonotype: A junction boundary mismatches the germline segment, possibly from a read error. The chain uses TRBV6-2 or TRBV6-3 and TRBJ2-3; 11 nucleotides match TRBD2. This CDR3 comprises 16 residues. Germline CDR1 reads MNHEY; CDR2 reads SVGEGT. The CDR3 reads CASSYTSGRPSDMQYF. In DNA, the CDR3 is TGTGCCAGCAGTTACACTAGCGGGAGACCGTCAGATATGCAGTATTTT.

This sequence joins TRBV2 and TRBJ2-5, with 9 positions matching TRBD1. Germline values: CDR1 SNHLY, CDR2 FYNNEI. Losses at the gene ends were 7 bases for V and 5 bases for J; bases not matched to a gene: 8. The length of the CDR3 is 14 residues. The CDR3 here is CASIGQGPKETQYF. The CDR3, as DNA: TGTGCCAGCATAGGACAGGGGCCAAAGGAGACCCAGTACTTC.

The chain carries TRBV15 and TRBJ2-7; 10 nucleotides agree with TRBD1. The germline gives CDR1 LNHNV, CDR2 YYDKDF (reference sequence). The CDR3 consists of 15 residues. The ends lost 5 bases at V and 3 bases at J; junction bases unmatched: 7. This CDR3 is CATSGGQGVIYEQYF. CDR3 DNA: TGTGCCACCAGCGGAGGACAGGGGGTAATCTACGAGCAGTACTTC.

This rearrangement joins TRBV6-1 to TRBJ2-3, with 10 bases identical to TRBD2. V lost 5 bases, J lost 4 bases, and 9 bases stayed unmatched. The germline CDR1 and CDR2 sequences are MNHNS and SASEGT. The CDR3 has 16 amino acids. The CDR3: CASSHPSGSRADTQYF. In DNA form, the CDR3 reads TGTGCCAGCAGTCATCCTAGCGGGAGTCGCGCAGATACGCAGTATTTT.

This clonotype was picked up a small number of times. The rearrangement joins TRBV20-1 to TRBJ1-2; maybe TRBD1 (6 bases). Germline-derived CDR1 and CDR2 are DFQATT and SNEGSKA (reference sequence). The CDR3 is made up of 13 amino acids. The germline V and J ends were trimmed by 1 base and 3 bases, with 9 bases remaining between them. The CDR3 loop is CSARVQGYYGYTF. CDR3 DNA: TGCAGTGCTAGAGTTCAGGGGTACTATGGCTACACCTTC.

As concerns this clonotype: This could be a read error, since a much larger clone is one nucleotide away. The chain joins TRBV20-1 to TRBJ2-7, with TRBD2 matching over 10 bases. This CDR3 is 17 amino acids long. Germline loops: CDR1 DFQATT, CDR2 SNEGSKA (reference sequence). The CDR3 nucleotides read TGCAATGCTAGACCCTGGACTAGCGGAGCAACGGGGTACGAGCAGTACTTC. This encodes CNARPWTSGATGYEQYF.

This clonotype was seen ten or more times. In nucleotides, the CDR3 is TGTGCCAGCAGTCTTACTAGCGGGAGCGCAGATACGCAGTATTTT. Translated, it gives CASSLTSGSADTQYF. The chain has TRBV6-2 or TRBV6-3 and TRBJ2-3; 11 positions match TRBD2. This CDR3 is built from 15 residues. Trimming cost V 5 bases and J 4 bases; bases outside gene matches: 5. CDR1 is MNHEY and CDR2 is SVGEGT in the germline V gene.

This chain connects TRBV10-3 to TRBJ2-3, with 8 bases aligning to TRBD2. CDR1 is ENHRY, CDR2 SYGVKD, per germline. This CDR3 is 14 amino acids long. Losses at the gene ends were 3 bases for V and 5 bases for J; bases not matched to a gene: 4. CDR3 coding DNA: TGTGCCATCAGTGAAAGGCTAGCGGGAGATACGCAGTATTTT. Translated: CAISERLAGDTQYF.

For this clonotype: Sequence at one end of the junction differs from germline and may be a read error. This chain joins TRBV27 and TRBJ1-5, with D maybe TRBD1 (6 bases). CDR3 length: 13 residues. Per the germline V gene, CDR1 is MNHEY and CDR2 is SMNVEV (reference sequence). The CDR3, as DNA: TGTGCCATCAGTGTCAGGGGTAGTCAGCCCCAGCATTTT. This translates into CAISVRGSQPQHF.

This clonotype has more than one count but fewer than ten. The CDR3 is CASSFSGISAGELFF. As DNA, the CDR3 is TGCGCCAGCAGCTTTAGCGGAATTTCTGCCGGGGAGCTGTTTTTT. The V gene is TRBV5-1, the J gene TRBJ2-2; D is possibly TRBD2 (6 bases). From germline, CDR1 is SGHRS and CDR2 YFSETQ. V lost 2 bases and J 6 bases, leaving 14 bases between the germline ends. The CDR3 runs to 15 residues. The full variable domain, completed using reference TRBV5-1 and TRBJ2-2, is KAGVTQTPRYLIKTRGQQVTLSCSPISGHRSVSWYQQTPGQGLQFLFEYFSETQRNKGNFPGRFSGRQFSNSRSEMNVSTLELGDSALYLCASSFSGISAGELFFGEGSRLTVL.

This clonotype showed up just a few times. This chain connects TRBV3-1 to TRBJ2-7; 8 bases match TRBD1. The CDR3 is made up of 13 amino acids. Germline loops: CDR1 LGHDT, CDR2 YNNKEL (reference sequence). V lost 4 bases to trimming and J lost 7 bases; unmatched junction nucleotides: 6. This chain's CDR3 is CASSRQGSGEQYF. The CDR3 DNA follows: TGTGCCAGCAGCCGACAGGGGAGTGGAGAGCAGTACTTC.

The CDR3 sequence is CASGDRGRTSGDNEQFF. In nucleotides, the CDR3 is TGTGCCAGCGGCGACCGGGGGAGGACTAGCGGAGACAATGAGCAGTTCTTC. V usage is TRBV6-1 and J usage is TRBJ2-1, with 10 nucleotides matching TRBD2. The CDR3 runs to 17 residues. The junction had 15 bases not matched to a gene; V was cut back by 8 bases and J by 5 bases. The germline V gene has CDR1 MNHNS and CDR2 SASEGT.

J is TRBJ2-5 and V is TRBV11-2; TRBD2 matches at 7 bases. The CDR3 is 15 amino acids. Germline-derived CDR1 and CDR2 are SGHAT and FQNNGV. With V trimmed by 3 bases and J by 6 bases, 10 bases remained unmatched. CDR3 nucleotides: TGTGCCAGCAGCTTCCTTTCGGGAGGTAGCCAGACCCAGTACTTC. This translates into CASSFLSGGSQTQYF.

This clonotype has a count of ten or more. V and J are TRBV7-9 and TRBJ2-3; TRBD2 matches 12 bases. The length of the CDR3 is 15 residues. Germline CDR1 reads SEHNR; CDR2 reads FQNEAQ (reference sequence). J was trimmed by 5 bases and V by 5 bases; bases with no gene match: 5. CDR3 protein: CASSQGTSGLDTQYF. The CDR3 nucleotides are TGTGCCAGCAGCCAGGGGACTAGCGGGCTAGATACGCAGTATTTT.

For this clonotype: Possible read error: a much larger clone is one base away. Given the absence of the conserved phenylalanine or tryptophan at the CDR3 end, a read error is likely. The genes are TRBV20-1 and TRBJ2-7; D ambiguous. CDR3 length equals 12 residues. Germline CDR1 reads DFQATT; CDR2 reads SNEGSKA (reference sequence). Deletions cut 3 bases from V and 7 bases from J, with 13 bases between. DNA of the CDR3: TGCAGTGCTAGGGCGAGTTTCAGAGAGCAGTACCTC. Translation gives CSARASFREQYL.

This clonotype was seen only a few times. The chain is built from TRBV4-1 and TRBJ2-3, with TRBD2 matching 8 bases. Germline V gives CDR1 MGHRA, CDR2 YSYEKL. Trimming took 1 base from V and 0 from J; bases not matched to a gene: 6. The CDR3 has 17 amino acids. The CDR3 nucleotides are TGCGCCAGCAGCCAAGTGGCGGGAGGAATTAGCACAGATACGCAGTATTTT. Residues: CASSQVAGGISTDTQYF.

About this clonotype: A read error may be the cause here, since a much bigger clone is one base away. This chain links TRBV20-1 with TRBJ1-3; D gene uncertain. The CDR3 has 13 residues. With 1 base removed from V and 2 bases from J, the gap between germline ends came to 6 bases. The V gene's germline CDR1 is DFQATT and CDR2 SNEGSKA (reference sequence). The CDR3 protein is CSARASTGNTIYF. The CDR3 DNA follows: TGCAGTGCTAGAGCGTCGACTGGAAACACCATATATTTT.